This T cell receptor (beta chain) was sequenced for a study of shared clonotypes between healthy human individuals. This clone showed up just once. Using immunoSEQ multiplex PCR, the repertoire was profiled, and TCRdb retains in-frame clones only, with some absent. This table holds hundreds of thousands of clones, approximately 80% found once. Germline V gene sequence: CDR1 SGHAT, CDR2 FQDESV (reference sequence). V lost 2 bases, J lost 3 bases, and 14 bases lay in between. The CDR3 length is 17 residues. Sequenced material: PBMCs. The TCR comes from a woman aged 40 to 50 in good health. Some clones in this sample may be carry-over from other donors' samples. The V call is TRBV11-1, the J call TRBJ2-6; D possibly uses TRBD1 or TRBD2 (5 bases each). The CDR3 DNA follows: TGTGCCAGCAGCTTAAGGGACCGTTACGTTGGGGCCAACGTCCTGACTTTC. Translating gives CASSLRDRYVGANVLTF. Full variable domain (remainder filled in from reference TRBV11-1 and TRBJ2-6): EAEVAQSPRYKITEKSQAVAFWCDPISGHATLYWYRQILGQGPELLVQFQDESVVDDSQLPKDRFSAERLKGVDSTLKIQPAELGDSAMYLCASSLRDRYVGANVLTFGAGSRLTVL.